What follows are 7 T cell receptor beta chains derived from one specimen sequenced in a study of blood T cell repertoires in COVID-19 (dated by TCRdb to between 2020 and 2021). The library was obtained by the immunoSEQ multiplex PCR assay. The immuneACCESS repertoire file appears here via TCRdb, limited to in-frame rearrangements. These files lack a portion of the clones; in checked studies, under half of the deficit traces to unresolved V genes, and the cause of the others is not known. In all, the sample holds tens of thousands of clones, and 80% to 85% of those were seen once. The ten most abundant clones make up 1.9% of the sample. The sample consisted of peripheral blood. These receptor sequences come from a woman in her sixties with acute or convalescent COVID-19.

The chain has TRBV4-1 and TRBJ1-5; D is ambiguous. This CDR3 comprises 18 residues. CDR1 and CDR2 from the germline V gene are MGHRA and YSYEKL. Trimming shortened V by 1 base and J by 2 bases, and 18 bases separated the two germline ends. CDR3 sequence reads: CASSQGTFGLSGNQPQHF. The CDR3 DNA sequence: TGCGCCAGCAGCCAAGGAACCTTCGGGTTGAGTGGCAATCAGCCCCAGCATTTT.

The CDR3 here is CSVTQGAGYTF. Written as DNA, the CDR3 is TGCAGTGTCACACAGGGTGCTGGCTACACCTTC. The rearrangement joins TRBV20-1 to TRBJ1-2, with a weak D call TRBD1 (6 bases). The CDR3 totals 11 residues. V lost 7 bases and J lost 7, with 13 bases in between. Germline lookup yields CDR1 DFQATT and CDR2 SNEGSKA (reference sequence).

J is TRBJ1-1 and V is TRBV30, with 7 nucleotides matching TRBD1. The germline CDR1 and CDR2 sequences are GTSNPN and SVGIG (reference sequence). Unmatched junction bases numbered 4, after V lost 4 bases and J lost 2 bases. The CDR3 contains 13 residues. The CDR3 protein is CAWTRDRNTEAFF. CDR3 in DNA: TGTGCCTGGACCCGGGACAGAAACACTGAAGCTTTCTTT. The full variable domain, completed using reference TRBV30 and TRBJ1-1, is SQTIHQWPATLVQPVGSPLSLECTVEGTSNPNLYWYRQAAGRGLQLLFYSVGIGQISSEVPQNLSASRPQDRQFILSSKKLLLSDSGFYLCAWTRDRNTEAFFGQGTRLTVV.

This clone occurred once. In DNA form, the CDR3 reads TGTGCCAGCAGCTTAAATGGCAGGGGACCCTACGAGCAGTACTTC. Amino acid sequence: CASSLNGRGPYEQYF. V and J are TRBV7-8 and TRBJ2-7, with TRBD1 as a possible D gene (6 bases). V lost 2 bases to trimming and J lost 2 bases, with 13 bases between them. The CDR3 runs to 15 residues. Germline V gene lookup returns CDR1 SGHVS and CDR2 FQNEAQ.

The chain is built from TRBV4-2 and TRBJ2-3; 11 positions match TRBD2. Per the germline V gene, CDR1 is LGHNA and CDR2 is YNFKEQ. Trimming took 0 bases from V and 5 from J; bases not matched to a gene: 4. The CDR3 contains 16 residues. The CDR3 nucleotides are TGTGCCAGCAGCCAAGACCTAGCGGGGGGAGTAGATACGCAGTATTTT. Protein: CASSQDLAGGVDTQYF.

This chain connects TRBV5-1 to TRBJ1-2; perhaps TRBD1 as D (5 bases). The V and J ends lost 1 base and 2 bases respectively, with 9 bases between them. The germline CDR1 and CDR2 sequences are SGHRS and YFSETQ. The CDR3 covers 14 residues. CDR3 in amino acids: CASSLSGGNYGYTF. DNA for the CDR3: TGCGCCAGCAGCTTGTCTGGGGGGAACTATGGCTACACCTTC. The variable domain in full, with the rest retrieved from reference TRBV5-1 and TRBJ1-2, is KAGVTQTPRYLIKTRGQQVTLSCSPISGHRSVSWYQQTPGQGLQFLFEYFSETQRNKGNFPGRFSGRQFSNSRSEMNVSTLELGDSALYLCASSLSGGNYGYTFGSGTRLTVV.

This rearrangement joins TRBV5-5 to TRBJ2-3; no clear D. Deletions cut 2 bases from V and 5 bases from J, with 6 bases between. Germline lookup yields CDR1 SGHKS and CDR2 YYEKEE (reference sequence). The CDR3 is 12 amino acids. The CDR3 reads CASSLQLDTQYF. The CDR3 coding sequence is TGTGCCAGCAGCTTACAGCTAGATACGCAGTATTTT. Using reference TRBV5-5 and TRBJ2-3 for the parts outside the CDR3, the full variable domain is DAGVTQSPTHLIKTRGQQVTLRCSPISGHKSVSWYQQVLGQGPQFIFQYYEKEERGRGNFPDRFSARQFPNYSSELNVNALLLGDSALYLCASSLQLDTQYFGPGTRLTVL.